A single T cell receptor (beta chain) is shown here with its context. Sequencing used immunoSEQ multiplex PCR; TCRdb keeps in-frame clones, though not all of them. The table has roughly 200,000 clones, approximately 91% seen once. The data are from a study of blood T cell repertoires in COVID-19. V lost 4 bases and J 3 bases, leaving 18 bases between the germline ends. Per the germline V gene, CDR1 is LGHDT and CDR2 is YNNKEL (reference sequence). The CDR3 covers 16 residues. V is TRBV3-1 (or the pseudogene TRBV3-2) and J is TRBJ2-5, with D perhaps TRBD2 (7 bases). Material for sequencing was peripheral blood. The source is a woman aged 40 to 50 who had recovered from COVID-19. CDR3: CASSPAGGTSEETQYF. The CDR3 DNA sequence: TGTGCCAGCAGCCCAGCCGGGGGGACATCGGAAGAGACCCAGTACTTC.